This paragraph reports one T cell receptor (beta chain). Different DNA sequences within this sample yield the same CDR3. These data originate in a study of CD8+ T cells in alopecia areata. Study overall: Tofacitinib therapy lasting 6 to 18 months was followed by 6 months off drug.

As to treatment: oral pan-JAK inhibitor, 5-10 mg twice daily. RNA, once extracted, was reverse transcribed into cDNA for use as the sequencing template. The method was immunoSEQ multiplex PCR; TCRdb's version includes in-frame clones alone and lacks a portion of them. Of some 110,000 clones in the sample, about three fifths were seen once. The germline V and J ends were trimmed by 2 bases and 1 base, with 6 bases remaining between them. The CDR3 runs to 14 residues. Germline lookup yields CDR1 MNHEY and CDR2 SMNVEV (reference sequence). This TCR derives from a human donor with alopecia areata. The sequenced sample was CD8+ T cells sorted from blood, obtained at week 24, from a patient treated with tofacitinib. This chain uses TRBV27 with TRBJ1-5, with a possible D match to TRBD1 (5 bases). In DNA, the CDR3 is TGTGCCAGCAGTTTACAGGGAAGCAATCAGCCCCAGCATTTT. This codes for CASSLQGSNQPQHF.